One and the same sample provided the 10 T cell receptor beta chains below, sequenced in a study of vaccination effects on CD4 cells after COVID-19. Following 10 days of culture, CD4+ T cells were isolated. For these receptors, no antigen is known. TCRdb's copy holds only in-frame clones and misses some; the assay was immunoSEQ multiplex PCR. The data hold more than 40,000 clones, with about 75% observed a single time. The source material was CD4+ T cells from PBMCs cultured without peptide, sampled before COVID-19 vaccination. The receptors shown here come from a human donor who had a prior SARS-CoV-2 infection.

This clone was observed a few times. The CDR3 here is CASSYTYRDSGGYTF. DNA of the CDR3: TGTGCCAGCAGTTACACATACAGGGACTCTGGCGGCTACACCTTC. The chain links TRBV6-5 to TRBJ1-2; possible D gene TRBD1, 6 bases. Germline CDR1 and CDR2: MNHEY and SVGAGI. The V gene lost 2 bases and the J gene lost 8 bases, with 18 bases spanning the gap. CDR3 length: 15 residues.

The V and J genes are TRBV24-1 and TRBJ1-4; D is unclear. CDR3 length equals 17 residues. The V end was cut by 3 bases, the J end by 7 bases, with 20 bases between. Looked up from germline, CDR1 is KGHDR and CDR2 is SFDVKD. This chain's CDR3 is CATSDLERDTLGEKLFF. CDR3 sequence (DNA): TGTGCCACCAGTGATCTGGAAAGGGATACCTTGGGTGAAAAACTGTTTTTT.

This clone was picked up a small number of times. The chain uses TRBV30 and TRBJ1-5, with 8 bases identical to TRBD1. The CDR3 consists of 17 residues. Germline-derived CDR1 and CDR2 are GTSNPN and SVGIG (reference sequence). V lost 1 base and J lost 2; bases outside the gene matches: 10. CDR3 sequence (DNA): TGTGCCTGGAGTGCGGACAGGGCTACTTTTGGCAATCAGCCCCAGCATTTT. Encoded protein: CAWSADRATFGNQPQHF.

The chain links TRBV12-3 or TRBV12-4 to TRBJ2-5; tentatively, D is TRBD2 (5 bases). The CDR3 contains 13 residues. Deletions cut 2 bases from V and 4 bases from J, with 8 bases between. CDR3 residues: CASSLRGRETQYF. CDR3 bases: TGTGCCAGCAGTTTACGAGGGCGAGAGACCCAGTACTTC.

J is TRBJ2-3 and V is TRBV5-1; D is undetermined. This CDR3 is built from 15 residues. Germline CDR1 SGHRS, CDR2 YFSETQ. V lost 4 bases and J 3 bases, leaving 15 bases between the germline ends. CDR3 loop: CASSPNVHPTDTQYF. CDR3 in DNA: TGCGCCAGCAGCCCCAATGTACACCCTACAGATACGCAGTATTTT.

The J gene is TRBJ2-1, the V gene TRBV19; TRBD2 aligns across 11 bases. The junction had 6 bases not matched to a gene; V was cut back by 2 bases and J by 3 bases. This CDR3 spans 17 amino acids. The germline gives CDR1 LNHDA, CDR2 SQIVND (reference sequence). CDR3: CASSILAGGTIYNEQFF. The CDR3 coding sequence is TGTGCCAGTAGTATACTAGCGGGAGGAACCATCTACAATGAGCAGTTCTTC.

The rearrangement joins TRBV12-5 to TRBJ2-1; D is unclear. Per the germline V gene, CDR1 is LGHNT and CDR2 is FRNRAP. CDR3 size: 15 residues. V lost 0 bases, J lost 5 bases, and 11 bases lay in between. The CDR3 region is CASGLVLMGNNEQFF. DNA for the CDR3: TGTGCTAGTGGTTTGGTACTTATGGGAAACAATGAGCAGTTCTTC.

V usage is TRBV5-4 and J usage is TRBJ1-2; 9 bases fit TRBD1. Germline V gives CDR1 SGHNT, CDR2 YYREEE (reference sequence). J gave up 4 bases and V 4 bases, and 5 bases lay outside the gene matches. CDR3 size: 14 residues. This CDR3 reads CASSRGQGFYGYTF. The CDR3 bases are TGTGCCAGCAGCCGTGGACAGGGGTTCTATGGCTACACCTTC. Complete variable domain (other parts from reference TRBV5-4 and TRBJ1-2): ETGVTQSPTHLIKTRGQQVTLRCSSQSGHNTVSWYQQALGQGPQFIFQYYREEENGRGNFPPRFSGLQFPNYSSELNVNALELDDSALYLCASSRGQGFYGYTFGSGTRLTVV.

This chain uses TRBV6-5 with TRBJ2-7; the D is unclear. From germline, CDR1 is MNHEY and CDR2 SVGAGI. Trimming left V 6 bases short and J 0 bases short, with 12 bases between. This CDR3 contains 14 residues. CDR3 nucleotides: TGTGCCAGCAGCTTTGGGCAGCCCTCCTACGAGCAGTACTTC. As protein: CASSFGQPSYEQYF.

This clone was picked up a small number of times. The chain combines TRBV5-1 with TRBJ2-4; 7 positions match TRBD2. The germline V gene has CDR1 SGHRS and CDR2 YFSETQ. V shed 6 bases, J shed 7 bases, and the junction held 10 bases outside the gene matches. CDR3 size: 14 residues. In nucleotides, the CDR3 is TGCGCCAGCACCCTGGGGGGGGAGTCGAACATTCAGTACTTC. This encodes CASTLGGESNIQYF.